This is a list of T cell receptor beta chains from one sample in a study of blood T cell repertoires in COVID-19. Generated by immunoSEQ multiplex PCR, the TCRdb table keeps only in-frame clones and is missing some. This table holds about 200,000 clones, around four fifths found once. What was sequenced was peripheral blood. The source is a human donor with acute or convalescent COVID-19. The donor label of this sample is uncertain. The CDR3 runs from the conserved cysteine through the conserved F or W. Each record gives: clone size, V gene, J gene, D gene, CDR3 protein, CDR3 DNA. The D gene is left open where the match is weak. Part of the rows lack a size; the others show once, few, many or a class for expanded clones.

NA	TRBV30	TRBJ1-1	NA	CAWSVLWTPGDTEAFF	TGTGCCTGGAGTGTACTATGGACTCCTGGGGACACTGAAGCTTTCTTT
once	TRBV28	TRBJ2-7	TRBD2	CASSTERGAYEQYF	TGTGCCAGCAGTACCGAGCGGGGGGCCTACGAGCAGTACTTC
once	TRBV19	TRBJ2-7	TRBD1	CASSIDTGGIYEQYF	TGTGCCAGTAGTATAGATACAGGGGGCATCTACGAGCAGTACTTC
NA	TRBV29-1	TRBJ2-5	NA	CSVEPEETQYF	TGCAGCGTTGAACCGGAAGAGACCCAGTACTTC
NA	TRBV3-1/TRBV3-2	TRBJ1-3	NA	CASSQKLHPSGNTIYF	TGTGCCAGCAGCCAAAAGCTCCACCCCTCTGGAAACACCATATATTTT
NA	TRBV9	TRBJ2-7	NA	CASSVDGSTYEQYF	TGTGCCAGCAGCGTTGACGGGAGTACCTACGAGCAGTACTTC
NA	TRBV30	TRBJ1-2	NA	CAWSVREGYTF	TGTGCCTGGAGTGTAAGGGAGGGCTACACCTTC
NA	TRBV11-2	TRBJ2-1	NA	CASSKLKSSYNEQFF	TGTGCCAGCAGCAAGCTAAAGAGCTCCTACAATGAGCAGTTCTTC
NA	TRBV21-1	TRBJ2-1	NA	CASSKRFSGIYNEQFF	TGTGCCAGCAGCAAAAGGTTTAGCGGGATTTACAATGAGCAGTTCTTC
NA	TRBV21-1	TRBJ1-2	NA	CASSGGRELYGYTF	TGTGCCAGCAGCGGGGGCCGGGAACTCTATGGCTACACCTTC
NA	TRBV28	TRBJ1-5	TRBD1	CASSTTGGGNQPQHF	TGTGCCAGCAGCACAACAGGGGGAGGCAATCAGCCCCAGCATTTT
once	TRBV24-1	TRBJ2-5	TRBD2	CATSAASGYQETQYF	TGTGCCACCAGTGCGGCTAGCGGGTACCAAGAGACCCAGTACTTC
NA	TRBV2	TRBJ1-1	TRBD1	CASSLQGAYTEAFF	TGTGCCAGCAGTCTACAGGGGGCGTACACTGAAGCTTTCTTT
NA	TRBV7-9	TRBJ1-2	TRBD1	CASSLLGQGDKGYGYTF	TGTGCCAGCAGCCTCTTGGGACAGGGCGATAAAGGCTATGGCTACACCTTC
NA	TRBV19	TRBJ2-7	NA	CASSTPGGGHYEQYF	TGTGCCAGTAGTACCCCGGGAGGGGGCCACTACGAGCAGTACTTC
NA	TRBV7-9	TRBJ2-1	TRBD2	CASSNSGTQFF	TGTGCCAGCAGCAATAGCGGGACGCAGTTCTTC
NA	TRBV30	TRBJ2-7	NA	CAWSVLASGEQYF	TGTGCCTGGAGTGTCTTAGCGAGCGGGGAGCAGTACTTC
NA	TRBV5-1	TRBJ1-1	NA	CASSLAGGGEAFF	TGCGCCAGCAGCTTGGCCGGCGGGGGTGAAGCTTTCTTT
few	TRBV9	TRBJ1-1	NA	CASSVVPSPNTEAFF	TGTGCCAGCAGCGTAGTGCCAAGCCCGAACACTGAAGCTTTCTTT
NA	TRBV29-1	TRBJ2-2	TRBD1	CSVDRGLNTGELFF	TGCAGCGTTGACAGGGGGCTGAACACCGGGGAGCTGTTTTTT
once	TRBV27	TRBJ1-6	NA	CASSLSRQVISPLHF	TGTGCCAGCAGTTTATCGAGACAGGTGATTTCACCCCTCCACTTT
NA	TRBV1	TRBJ2-7	NA	CTSSPGGQGDRSSYEQYF	TGCACCAGCAGCCCTGGGGGACAGGGGGATAGGAGCTCCTACGAGCAGTACTTC
NA	TRBV28	TRBJ1-1	NA	CASSFGGGGFF	TGTGCCAGCAGTTTTGGGGGGGGAGGTTTCTTT
NA	TRBV4-1	TRBJ2-1	TRBD2	CASSQALAGVNEQFF	TGCGCCAGCAGCCAAGCACTAGCGGGCGTCAATGAGCAGTTCTTC
NA	TRBV18	TRBJ1-2	NA	CASSPLSSNYGYTF	TGTGCCAGCTCACCACTTAGTTCTAACTATGGCTACACCTTC
NA	TRBV6-5	TRBJ2-1	TRBD2	CASMRSSGSYNEQFF	TGTGCCAGCATGAGGAGTAGCGGGAGCTACAATGAGCAGTTCTTC
NA	TRBV7-9	TRBJ1-6	NA	CASSLVGRNSPLHF	TGTGCCAGCAGCTTAGTTGGCAGAAATTCACCCCTCCACTTT
NA	TRBV5-4	TRBJ1-2	NA	CASSLGGGYFLGYTF	TGTGCCAGCAGCTTGGGGGGGGGCTACTTCTTAGGCTACACCTTC
once	TRBV4-3	TRBJ2-7	TRBD2	CASSQDRELAGGSYEQYF	TGCGCCAGCAGCCAAGATCGGGAACTAGCGGGAGGTTCCTACGAGCAGTACTTC
NA	TRBV7-3	TRBJ2-7	NA	CASSSSGLLWEQYF	TGTGCCAGCAGCTCGTCGGGACTGCTTTGGGAGCAGTACTTC
NA	TRBV7-9	TRBJ2-1	NA	CASSLRVADYNEQFF	TGTGCCAGCAGCTTACGAGTAGCGGACTACAATGAGCAGTTCTTC
NA	TRBV19	TRBJ1-4	NA	CASSPFGQREKLFF	TGTGCCAGTAGTCCCTTCGGACAGAGAGAAAAACTGTTTTTT
NA	TRBV6-5	TRBJ1-3	TRBD1	CASSYSGTGEYTIYF	TGTGCCAGCAGTTACTCGGGGACAGGGGAATACACCATATATTTT
NA	TRBV19	TRBJ2-2	TRBD2	CASSITSGRATGELFF	TGTGCCAGTAGTATAACTAGCGGGAGGGCCACCGGGGAGCTGTTTTTT
NA	TRBV6-4	TRBJ2-2	TRBD1	CASRRDSYTGELFF	TGTGCCAGCAGGAGGGACAGTTACACCGGGGAGCTGTTTTTT
once	TRBV6-1	TRBJ1-1	TRBD1	CASRRGQKNTEAFF	TGTGCCAGCAGAAGGGGACAGAAAAACACTGAAGCTTTCTTT
NA	TRBV5-3	TRBJ2-1	NA	CARSLLPAADYNEQFF	TGTGCCAGAAGCTTGCTTCCCGCAGCGGACTACAATGAGCAGTTCTTC
NA	TRBV28	TRBJ2-1	NA	CASSIQGNEQFF	TGTGCCAGCAGTATACAGGGCAATGAGCAGTTCTTC
few	TRBV12-3/TRBV12-4	TRBJ1-5	NA	CASSLSGNQPQHF	TGTGCCAGCAGTTTATCAGGGAATCAGCCCCAGCATTTT
NA	TRBV5-1	TRBJ2-5	NA	CASSHRVPHQETQYF	TGCGCCAGCAGCCACCGGGTCCCCCACCAAGAGACCCAGTACTTC
NA	TRBV4-3	TRBJ2-5	NA	CASSQARTAQETQYF	TGCGCCAGCAGCCAAGCCAGGACAGCTCAAGAGACCCAGTACTTC
NA	TRBV7-9	TRBJ1-1	NA	CASSPQGMNTEAFF	TGTGCCAGCAGCCCACAGGGCATGAACACTGAAGCTTTCTTT
NA	TRBV13	TRBJ1-6	TRBD1	CASRDRVGSPLHF	TGTGCCAGCAGAGACAGGGTTGGTTCACCCCTCCACTTT
NA	TRBV2	TRBJ2-7	NA	CASMSYEQYF	TGTGCCAGCATGAGCTACGAGCAGTACTTC
NA	TRBV29-1	TRBJ2-2	NA	CSVTRGTTGELFF	TGCAGCGTAACCAGGGGTACGACCGGGGAGCTGTTTTTT
NA	TRBV5-4	TRBJ1-2	NA	CASSLGGAWSYTF	TGTGCCAGCAGCTTAGGGGGGGCATGGTCCTACACCTTC
NA	TRBV3-1/TRBV3-2	TRBJ1-1	NA	CASSQWRGGNTEAFF	TGTGCCAGCAGCCAGTGGAGGGGGGGGAACACTGAAGCTTTCTTT
NA	TRBV28	TRBJ2-1	TRBD2	CASNSVASGSRYNEQFF	TGTGCCAGCAACTCTGTGGCTAGCGGGAGTAGATACAATGAGCAGTTCTTC
NA	TRBV28	TRBJ2-5	TRBD1	CASSRQGDAETQYF	TGTGCCAGCAGTCGACAGGGGGATGCGGAGACCCAGTACTTC
few	TRBV5-4	TRBJ2-2	TRBD2	CASRSGTINTGELFF	TGTGCCAGCAGGAGCGGGACTATAAACACCGGGGAGCTGTTTTTT
NA	TRBV7-2	TRBJ1-5	TRBD1	CASSLQVGEGQGQHF	TGTGCCAGCAGTCTTCAGGTCGGAGAGGGACAGGGCCAGCATTTT
NA	TRBV15	TRBJ2-2	NA	CATSRDRGRVTGELFF	TGTGCCACCAGCAGAGATCGGGGTCGTGTCACCGGGGAGCTGTTTTTT